These 27 T cell receptor beta chains originate from one sample sequenced in a study of blood T cell repertoires in COVID-19. TCRdb's table, derived via immunoSEQ multiplex PCR, lists solely in-frame clones and lacks some. The data contain more than 100,000 clones, about 90% of them singletons. The sequenced material came from peripheral blood. The receptors were gathered from a human donor in a cohort sampled during active COVID-19.

The chain uses TRBV19 and TRBJ2-3, with 11 bases aligning to TRBD1. The CDR3 has 14 residues. Germline CDR1 reads LNHDA; CDR2 reads SQIVND (reference sequence). With V trimmed by 4 bases and J by 4 bases, 1 base remained unmatched. The CDR3: CASSRDRGADTQYF. CDR3 nucleotide sequence: TGTGCCAGTAGTAGGGACAGGGGGGCAGATACGCAGTATTTT.

The chain has TRBV25-1 and TRBJ2-1; TRBD2 is a possible D gene (5 bases). Germline V gene data show CDR1 as MGHDK and CDR2 as SYGVNS. The CDR3 totals 14 residues. The V gene lost 9 bases and the J gene lost 2 bases, with 14 bases spanning the gap. CDR3 in amino acids: CARLGIGTYNEQFF. The CDR3 coding sequence is TGTGCCAGATTGGGGATCGGGACCTACAATGAGCAGTTCTTC.

This clone was counted between two and nine times. The V gene is TRBV9, the J gene TRBJ2-1, with 7 bases fitting TRBD2. From germline, CDR1 is SGDLS and CDR2 YYNGEE. Losses at the gene ends were 3 bases for V and 4 bases for J; bases not matched to a gene: 16. This CDR3 is 18 amino acids long. The CDR3 bases are TGTGCCAGCAGCGGGGCCCTAGCGGAATCCATCCTTTACAATGAGCAGTTCTTC. Translation: CASSGALAESILYNEQFF.

This clone was picked up one time. The chain joins TRBV3-1 (or the pseudogene TRBV3-2) to TRBJ2-7; a possible D gene is TRBD2 (5 bases). CDR3 size: 14 residues. CDR1 and CDR2 from the germline V gene are LGHDT and YNNKEL (reference sequence). Trimming shortened V by 1 base and J by 2 bases, and 9 bases separated the two germline ends. CDR3 region: CASSQVTRTYEQYF. CDR3 DNA sequence: TGTGCCAGCAGCCAAGTTACTAGGACCTACGAGCAGTACTTC.

This chain connects TRBV2 to TRBJ2-1, with 8 bases lining up with TRBD1. From germline, CDR1 is SNHLY and CDR2 FYNNEI. This CDR3 comprises 17 residues. The ends lost 2 bases at V and 2 bases at J; junction bases unmatched: 8. The CDR3 DNA is TGTGCCAGCAGTGAATCATCTGTGACAGGGGCCTACAATGAGCAGTTCTTC. This gives the protein CASSESSVTGAYNEQFF.

V is TRBV5-1 and J is TRBJ2-1; 12 bases agree with TRBD2. CDR1 and CDR2 (germline): SGHRS, YFSETQ. The V gene end was trimmed by 4 bases and the J gene end by 8 bases; junction bases not matched to a gene: 10. The CDR3 has 16 amino acids. The CDR3 spells CASSRAGLAGGDEQFF. CDR3 coding DNA: TGCGCCAGCAGCCGCGCGGGACTAGCGGGTGGGGATGAGCAGTTCTTC.

The V gene is TRBV4-1, the J gene TRBJ1-6; D not resolved. Germline V gene data show CDR1 as MGHRA and CDR2 as YSYEKL. Trimming shortened V by 0 bases and J by 0 bases, and 9 bases separated the two germline ends. The CDR3 has 17 residues. In DNA form, the CDR3 reads TGCGCCAGCAGCCAAGATCAGCGGAGCTCCTATAATTCACCCCTCCACTTT. Translation: CASSQDQRSSYNSPLHF.

V usage is TRBV7-6 and J usage is TRBJ2-7, with 9 bases identical to TRBD1. Losses at the gene ends were 5 bases for V and 0 bases for J; bases not matched to a gene: 5. The CDR3 covers 15 residues. Germline V gives CDR1 SGHVS, CDR2 FNYEAQ. CDR3 in amino acids: CASSPGQGSSYEQYF. CDR3 coding DNA: TGTGCCAGCAGCCCAGGACAGGGGTCCTCCTACGAGCAGTACTTC.

This sequence joins TRBV10-1 and TRBJ2-1; 10 positions match TRBD2. CDR1 is WNHNN and CDR2 is SYGVQD in the germline V gene (reference sequence). Losses at the gene ends were 3 bases for V and 6 bases for J; bases not matched to a gene: 8. The CDR3 is 16 amino acids. The CDR3 DNA sequence: TGCGCCAGCAGTGACCGGGGTCTAGCGGGAGTCAATGAGCAGTTCTTC. The encoded protein is CASSDRGLAGVNEQFF.

The rearrangement joins TRBV7-8 to TRBJ2-5; 9 bases map to TRBD2. The V gene end was trimmed by 2 bases and the J gene end by 5 bases; junction bases not matched to a gene: 3. The CDR3 covers 14 residues. Per germline, CDR1 SGHVS and CDR2 FQNEAQ. The CDR3 sequence is CASSLNAGGETQYF. The CDR3 nucleotides are TGTGCCAGCAGCTTAAACGCGGGGGGGGAGACCCAGTACTTC. The full variable domain, with the rest looked up from reference TRBV7-8 and TRBJ2-5, is GAGVSQSPRYKVAKRGQDVALRCDPISGHVSLFWYQQALGQGPEFLTYFQNEAQLDKSGLPSDRFFAERPEGSVSTLKIQRTQQEDSAVYLCASSLNAGGETQYFGPGTRLLVL.

This chain connects TRBV7-9 to TRBJ1-1; D not certain. Germline lookup yields CDR1 SEHNR and CDR2 FQNEAQ (reference sequence). There are 15 residues in the CDR3. Deletions cut 0 bases from V and 5 bases from J, with 13 bases between. CDR3 amino acids: CASSLATGVLTEAFF. Here the CDR3 DNA reads TGTGCCAGCAGCTTAGCGACCGGGGTATTGACTGAAGCTTTCTTT. The full variable domain, its missing parts supplied by reference TRBV7-9 and TRBJ1-1, is DTGVSQNPRHKITKRGQNVTFRCDPISEHNRLYWYRQTLGQGPEFLTYFQNEAQLEKSRLLSDRFSAERPKGSFSTLEIQRTEQGDSAMYLCASSLATGVLTEAFFGQGTRLTVV.

This chain uses TRBV5-4 with TRBJ2-7; 7 positions agree with TRBD1. The CDR3 contains 14 residues. CDR1 is SGHNT and CDR2 is YYREEE in the germline V gene (reference sequence). The J segment lost 6 bases and the V segment lost 4 bases, leaving 10 bases of the junction unmatched. This CDR3 reads CASSERQGAVEQYF. CDR3 sequence (DNA): TGTGCCAGCAGCGAACGACAGGGCGCTGTCGAGCAGTACTTC.

CDR3 coding DNA: TGCGCCAGCAGCAGGGGGACTAGCGGGAGGGGTTTCTCCTACAATGAGCAGTTCTTC. Translating it yields CASSRGTSGRGFSYNEQFF. V gene TRBV5-1 combines with J gene TRBJ2-1, with 16 positions matching TRBD2. This CDR3 is built from 19 residues. With V trimmed by 4 bases and J by 0 bases, 7 bases remained unmatched. Germline loops: CDR1 SGHRS, CDR2 YFSETQ. Using reference TRBV5-1 and TRBJ2-1 for the parts outside the CDR3, the full variable domain is KAGVTQTPRYLIKTRGQQVTLSCSPISGHRSVSWYQQTPGQGLQFLFEYFSETQRNKGNFPGRFSGRQFSNSRSEMNVSTLELGDSALYLCASSRGTSGRGFSYNEQFFGPGTRLTVL.

The chain joins TRBV6-5 to TRBJ2-5; D is possibly TRBD2 (6 bases). V was shortened by 5 bases and J by 4 bases, with 14 bases between the two germline ends. This CDR3 has 14 amino acids. Germline V gene data show CDR1 as MNHEY and CDR2 as SVGAGI. This chain's CDR3 is CASSTLAGRETQYF. The CDR3, as DNA: TGTGCCAGCAGTACTTTGGCGGGAAGAGAGACCCAGTACTTC.

The chain carries TRBV3-1 (or the pseudogene TRBV3-2) and TRBJ2-5; D unclear. V was clipped by 0 bases and J by 6 bases, with 5 bases between them. The CDR3 has 12 residues. Germline V gives CDR1 LGHDT, CDR2 YNNKEL (reference sequence). CDR3 DNA: TGTGCCAGCAGCCAAGATGTAAAGACCCAGTACTTC. Its protein is CASSQDVKTQYF.

This clone has a handful of counts. V gene TRBV2 combines with J gene TRBJ1-6; possible D gene TRBD1, 6 bases. Germline loops: CDR1 SNHLY, CDR2 FYNNEI. V was pared by 6 bases and J by 7 bases, with 13 bases between. This CDR3 spans 14 amino acids. DNA of the CDR3: TGTGCCAGCAGGGCCGAGGGGGTAAATTCACCCCTCCACTTT. It yields the protein CASRAEGVNSPLHF.

The chain is built from TRBV10-1 and TRBJ2-3; possible D gene TRBD2, 5 bases. The CDR3 contains 16 residues. With 3 bases removed from V and 3 bases from J, the gap between germline ends came to 16 bases. Looked up from germline, CDR1 is WNHNN and CDR2 is SYGVQD (reference sequence). The CDR3 sequence: CASSDHSGAGTDTQYF. In DNA, the CDR3 is TGCGCCAGCAGTGATCACTCGGGCGCGGGTACAGATACGCAGTATTTT.

This sequence joins TRBV30 and TRBJ1-1, with 9 bases that match TRBD1. After removal of 1 base from V and 0 bases from J, the junction contained 0 bases not matched to a gene. This CDR3 contains 14 residues. Germline CDR1 GTSNPN, CDR2 SVGIG (reference sequence). The CDR3 spells CAWSGTGVNTEAFF. CDR3 DNA sequence: TGTGCCTGGAGTGGGACAGGGGTGAACACTGAAGCTTTCTTT.

A word on this clone: Other DNA sequences in this sample translate to the same CDR3. The gene calls are TRBV2 and TRBJ2-7, with D perhaps TRBD1 (5 bases). Trimming cost V 8 bases and J 2 bases, with 10 bases left between them. CDR1 is SNHLY and CDR2 is FYNNEI in the germline V gene. This CDR3 has 12 residues. DNA of the CDR3: TGTGCCAGCTCCCAGACAGCCTACGAGCAGTACTTC. Protein: CASSQTAYEQYF.

The DNA of the CDR3 is TGTGCCAGCAGCTTCCGGGAAAGGGTGGAGCAGTACTTC. Translated, it gives CASSFRERVEQYF. The chain combines TRBV4-2 with TRBJ2-7; a weak D match, TRBD2 (5 bases). The CDR3 length is 13 residues. Germline V gene sequence: CDR1 LGHNA, CDR2 YNFKEQ. V gave up 5 bases and J gave up 7 bases, with 15 bases separating them.

The chain couples TRBV18 to TRBJ1-1, with 9 bases fitting TRBD1. With V trimmed by 4 bases and J by 0 bases, 15 bases remained unmatched. The CDR3 runs 19 residues. CDR1 and CDR2 from the germline V gene are KGHSH and LQKENI. CDR3 sequence reads: CASSLWDVRDRAMNTEAFF. The DNA of the CDR3 is TGTGCCAGCTCACTATGGGACGTCCGGGACAGGGCGATGAACACTGAAGCTTTCTTT.

The chain joins TRBV19 to TRBJ2-1, with 7 bases fitting TRBD2. Germline lookup yields CDR1 LNHDA and CDR2 SQIVND (reference sequence). Trimming took 8 bases from V and 4 from J; bases not matched to a gene: 11. This CDR3 is built from 15 residues. This CDR3 reads CASQIGLAAYNEQFF. In DNA form, the CDR3 reads TGTGCCAGTCAAATCGGGCTAGCGGCTTACAATGAGCAGTTCTTC.

Of note for this clone: Other DNA sequences in the sample encode the same CDR3. J is TRBJ2-7 and V is TRBV2; 12 bases fit TRBD2. The trim removed 7 bases at V and 2 bases at J, leaving 3 bases unmatched. The CDR3 sequence is 14 residues long. CDR1 is SNHLY, CDR2 FYNNEI, per germline. CDR3 bases: TGTGCCAGCACACTAGCGGGGGGCCCCTACGAGCAGTACTTC. Encoded protein: CASTLAGGPYEQYF.

This clone is a singleton in its sample. The chain uses TRBV5-1 and TRBJ1-2, with 8 bases lining up with TRBD1. CDR3 size: 15 residues. Trimming cost V 1 base and J 4 bases; bases outside gene matches: 6. Germline CDR1 is SGHRS and CDR2 is YFSETQ. CDR3 DNA: TGCGCCAGCAGCTTGACCCCGGGACAGGTCTATGGCTACACCTTC. Its protein product is CASSLTPGQVYGYTF.

This clone occurred once. The rearrangement joins TRBV5-1 to TRBJ2-2; D unclear. Germline V CDR1 and CDR2: SGHRS, YFSETQ. This CDR3 spans 13 amino acids. Trimming removed 1 base from V and 7 bases from J, with 8 bases in between. The chain's CDR3 is CASSLRNGGELFF. CDR3 bases: TGCGCCAGCAGCTTGCGTAACGGCGGGGAGCTGTTTTTT.

V is TRBV5-4 and J is TRBJ2-5; 7 bases map to TRBD1. The length of the CDR3 is 15 residues. Trimming removed 2 bases from V and 2 bases from J; junction bases left unmatched: 6. CDR1 is SGHNT and CDR2 is YYREEE in the germline V gene (reference sequence). For the CDR3, the DNA is TGTGCCAGCAGCTTAAGACAGGGTGAACAAGAGACCCAGTACTTC. Translated, it gives CASSLRQGEQETQYF.

The chain uses TRBV5-1 and TRBJ1-2; 10 bases are shared with TRBD1. J was trimmed by 4 bases and V by 3 bases; bases with no gene match: 6. The CDR3 spans 15 residues. Germline CDR1 is SGHRS and CDR2 is YFSETQ. The CDR3 is CASSSGQGGVYGYTF. For the CDR3, the DNA is TGCGCCAGCAGCTCAGGACAGGGGGGAGTCTATGGCTACACCTTC.